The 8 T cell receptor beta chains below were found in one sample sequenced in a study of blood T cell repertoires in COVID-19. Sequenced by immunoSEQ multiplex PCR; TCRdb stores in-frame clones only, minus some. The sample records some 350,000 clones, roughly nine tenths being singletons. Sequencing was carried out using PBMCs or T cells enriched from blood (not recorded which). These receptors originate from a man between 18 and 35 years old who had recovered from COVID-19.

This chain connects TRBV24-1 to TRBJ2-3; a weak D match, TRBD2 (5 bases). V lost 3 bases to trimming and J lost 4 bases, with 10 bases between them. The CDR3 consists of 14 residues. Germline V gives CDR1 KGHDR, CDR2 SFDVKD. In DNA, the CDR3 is TGTGCCACCAGTGATCCTGGACTTTCAGATACGCAGTATTTT. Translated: CATSDPGLSDTQYF.

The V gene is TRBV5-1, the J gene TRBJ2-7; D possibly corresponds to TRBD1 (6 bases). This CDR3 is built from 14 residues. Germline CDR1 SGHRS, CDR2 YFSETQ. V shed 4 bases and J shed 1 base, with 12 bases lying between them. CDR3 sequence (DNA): TGCGCCAGCAGCCCACAGGGATTATCCTACGAGCAGTACTTC. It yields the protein CASSPQGLSYEQYF.

CDR3 DNA: TGTGCCAGCAGACTACAGGGGGCAGATACGCAGTATTTT. Protein product: CASRLQGADTQYF. This sequence joins TRBV28 and TRBJ2-3, with 8 bases fitting TRBD1. V shed 6 bases, J shed 4 bases, and the junction held 3 bases outside the gene matches. The germline gives CDR1 MDHEN, CDR2 SYDVKM. The CDR3 is 13 residues long.

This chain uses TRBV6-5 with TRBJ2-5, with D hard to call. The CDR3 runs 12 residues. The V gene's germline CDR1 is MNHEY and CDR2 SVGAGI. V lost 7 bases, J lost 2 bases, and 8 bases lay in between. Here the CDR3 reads CASIWQQETQYF. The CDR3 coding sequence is TGTGCCAGCATCTGGCAGCAAGAGACCCAGTACTTC.

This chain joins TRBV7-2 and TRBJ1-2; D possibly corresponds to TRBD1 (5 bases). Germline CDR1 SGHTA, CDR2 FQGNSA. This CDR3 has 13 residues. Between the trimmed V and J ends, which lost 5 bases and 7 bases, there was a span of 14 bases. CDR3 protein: CASSPDGGVGYTF. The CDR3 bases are TGTGCCAGCAGCCCCGATGGGGGGGTTGGCTACACCTTC. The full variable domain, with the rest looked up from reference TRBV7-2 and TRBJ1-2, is GAGVSQSPSNKVTEKGKDVELRCDPISGHTALYWYRQSLGQGLEFLIYFQGNSAPDKSGLPSDRFSAERTGGSVSTLTIQRTQQEDSAVYLCASSPDGGVGYTFGSGTRLTVV.

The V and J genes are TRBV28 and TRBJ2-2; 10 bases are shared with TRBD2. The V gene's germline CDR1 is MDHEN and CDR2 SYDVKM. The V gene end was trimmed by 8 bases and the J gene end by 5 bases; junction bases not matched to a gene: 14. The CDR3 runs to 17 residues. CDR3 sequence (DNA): TGTGCCAGCGTCAACCTCCGAGCGGGAGGGCGGACCGGGGAGCTGTTTTTT. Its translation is CASVNLRAGGRTGELFF.

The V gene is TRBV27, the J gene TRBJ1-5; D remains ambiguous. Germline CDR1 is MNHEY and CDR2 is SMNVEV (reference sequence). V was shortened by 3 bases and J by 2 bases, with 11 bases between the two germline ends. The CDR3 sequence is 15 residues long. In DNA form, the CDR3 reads TGTGCCAGCAGTTTGAGGAGTATGGGCAATCAGCCCCAGCATTTT. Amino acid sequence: CASSLRSMGNQPQHF.

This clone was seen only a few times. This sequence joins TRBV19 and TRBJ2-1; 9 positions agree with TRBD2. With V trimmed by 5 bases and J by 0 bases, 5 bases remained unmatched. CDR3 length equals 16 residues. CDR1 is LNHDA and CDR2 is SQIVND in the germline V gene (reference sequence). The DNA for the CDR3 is TGTGCCAGTAGTCGCGATAGCGGGGGCTCCTACAATGAGCAGTTCTTC. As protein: CASSRDSGGSYNEQFF.